This entry concerns a single T cell receptor (beta chain). The data were obtained in a study of breast tumors, draining lymph nodes, adjacent tissues. TCRdb passed the multiplex PCR reads through MiXCR, listing each CDR3 protein once. The top ten clones hold 8% of a sample with 45,000 or so distinct CDR3 sequences, roughly 23% of them seen once. Source material: breast tumor tissue. The TCR originated in a female donor with breast cancer. Some clones in this sample may be carry-over from other donors' samples.

In DNA form, the CDR3 reads TGCAGTGCTAGTAAACTCGGGGGGGTTCGGACAGATACGCAGTATTTT. Translation: CSASKLGGVRTDTQYF. The genes are TRBV20-1 and TRBJ2-3, with TRBD2 matching 8 bases. CDR3 length equals 16 residues. Germline-derived CDR1 and CDR2 are DFQATT and SNEGSKA (reference sequence). The V and J ends lost 3 bases and 3 bases, in that order; junction bases with no gene match: 11.